The 23 T cell receptor beta chains given below trace back to one sample, sequenced in a study of beta chain features in type 1 diabetes. Reverse transcribing all isolated RNA meant expressed TCRB transcripts were sequenced. Here immunoSEQ multiplex PCR was the method, and the copy in TCRdb shows in-frame clones only, minus some. The data contain roughly 380,000 clones, roughly 21% of them singletons. The sequenced material came from naive CD4+ T cells from blood. These receptors were collected from a woman under 30 in good health.

The chain couples TRBV7-2 to TRBJ1-2, with D possibly matching TRBD1 (5 bases). V lost 4 bases to trimming and J lost 7 bases, with 16 bases between them. CDR1 and CDR2 (germline): SGHTA, FQGNSA. The CDR3 is 14 amino acids. CDR3 in amino acids: CASSYLLKGSGYTF. CDR3 DNA: TGTGCCAGCAGCTACCTCCTTAAGGGGTCTGGCTACACCTTC.

The chain carries TRBV6-6 and TRBJ2-5, with D possibly TRBD1 on 5 matching bases. Deletions cut 0 bases from V and 6 bases from J, with 11 bases between. Germline CDR1 MNHNY, CDR2 SVGAGI (reference sequence). CDR3 length: 14 amino acids. The CDR3 coding sequence is TGTGCCAGCAGTTACTCGGGGCCCGTGAAGACCCAGTACTTC. Translation gives CASSYSGPVKTQYF.

The chain recombines TRBV4-3 with TRBJ2-5; possible D gene TRBD2, 7 bases. From germline, CDR1 is LGHNA and CDR2 YSLEER. This CDR3 has 15 residues. The ends were cut back, 6 bases at V and 3 bases at J, with 17 bases in the middle. For the CDR3, the DNA is TGCGCCAGCAGTAAATCGCGGGGGCCCAAAGAGACCCAGTACTTC. This encodes CASSKSRGPKETQYF.

This clone was seen a handful of times. This sequence joins TRBV6-5 and TRBJ2-4; a weak D match, TRBD1 (5 bases). Germline CDR1 reads MNHEY; CDR2 reads SVGAGI. V dropped 6 bases and J dropped 6 bases, with 12 bases sitting between them. This CDR3 contains 13 residues. The CDR3 DNA reads TGTGCCAGCAGCCTGATTCAGGGAAACATTCAGTACTTC. Translation: CASSLIQGNIQYF.

J is TRBJ1-2 and V is TRBV30; no reliable D call. Trimming pared 1 base from V and 3 bases from J, leaving 12 bases between. The V gene's germline CDR1 is GTSNPN and CDR2 SVGIG (reference sequence). This CDR3 spans 14 amino acids. CDR3 sequence: CAWSGRNKDYGYTF. The CDR3 bases are TGTGCCTGGAGTGGCAGGAATAAGGACTATGGCTACACCTTC.

This chain links TRBV7-9 with TRBJ2-3; TRBD1 matches 7 bases. This CDR3 has 16 residues. Germline V CDR1 and CDR2: SEHNR, FQNEAQ (reference sequence). V was clipped by 5 bases and J by 0 bases; unmatched bases: 8. The CDR3: CASSPRGQDSTDTQYF. For the CDR3, the DNA is TGTGCCAGCAGCCCCAGAGGACAGGACAGCACAGATACGCAGTATTTT.

The chain joins TRBV5-1 to TRBJ2-1; perhaps TRBD1 as D (7 bases). Looked up from germline, CDR1 is SGHRS and CDR2 is YFSETQ. The CDR3 has 15 residues. V dropped 3 bases and J dropped 0 bases, with 10 bases sitting between them. CDR3 loop: CASSSGDSSYNEQFF. The CDR3 nucleotides read TGCGCCAGCAGCTCGGGGGACAGCTCCTACAATGAGCAGTTCTTC. The entire variable domain, with the rest obtained from reference TRBV5-1 and TRBJ2-1, is as follows: KAGVTQTPRYLIKTRGQQVTLSCSPISGHRSVSWYQQTPGQGLQFLFEYFSETQRNKGNFPGRFSGRQFSNSRSEMNVSTLELGDSALYLCASSSGDSSYNEQFFGPGTRLTVL.

The rearrangement joins TRBV30 to TRBJ1-6, with D possibly being TRBD1 (6 bases). This CDR3 has 14 residues. The V and J ends lost 2 bases and 10 bases respectively, with 15 bases between them. Per the germline V gene, CDR1 is GTSNPN and CDR2 is SVGIG (reference sequence). This CDR3 is CAWSSDRLKSPLHF. The DNA for the CDR3 is TGTGCCTGGAGTTCCGACAGGTTAAAATCACCCCTCCACTTT.

This sequence joins TRBV7-9 and TRBJ1-1; no definite D call. V was cut by 3 bases and J by 7 bases, with 9 bases left in between. The CDR3 is 12 amino acids. Germline assignment: CDR1 SEHNR and CDR2 FQNEAQ (reference sequence). CDR3 region: CASSFYGSEAFF. The CDR3 DNA is TGTGCCAGCAGCTTTTACGGTAGTGAAGCTTTCTTT.

The chain combines TRBV6-5 with TRBJ1-2, with TRBD1 identical over 8 bases. Trimming took 4 bases from V and 5 from J; bases not matched to a gene: 6. This CDR3 region has 14 residues. CDR1 and CDR2 from the germline V gene are MNHEY and SVGAGI. Here the CDR3 reads CASSSQGARYGYTF. The CDR3 coding sequence is TGTGCCAGCAGTTCTCAGGGGGCTAGATATGGCTACACCTTC.

This clone showed up just a few times. The CDR3 protein is CAWRATGSNTEAFF. For the CDR3, the DNA is TGTGCCTGGAGGGCGACAGGGTCGAACACTGAAGCTTTCTTT. V usage is TRBV30 and J usage is TRBJ1-1; TRBD1 matches at 7 bases. V lost 3 bases, J lost 1 base, and 5 bases stayed unmatched. The CDR3 has 14 residues. Germline-derived CDR1 and CDR2 are GTSNPN and SVGIG (reference sequence).

The CDR3 loop reads CSANRQVEAFF. For the CDR3, the DNA is TGCAGTGCAAACCGACAGGTTGAAGCTTTCTTT. This chain uses TRBV20-1 with TRBJ1-1, with D maybe TRBD1 (6 bases). The CDR3 has 11 residues. CDR1 and CDR2 (germline): DFQATT, SNEGSKA (reference sequence). Trimming removed 6 bases at V and 7 bases at J, with 12 bases between.

This clone was counted a few times. This rearrangement joins TRBV2 to TRBJ2-3, with 9 bases matching TRBD2. The V gene's germline CDR1 is SNHLY and CDR2 FYNNEI. The V gene end was trimmed by 6 bases and the J gene end by 4 bases; junction bases not matched to a gene: 8. This CDR3 contains 15 residues. Written as DNA, the CDR3 is TGTGCCAGCAGCCCGGGACTAGCCAGACCAGATACGCAGTATTTT. This sequence encodes CASSPGLARPDTQYF.

About this clone itself: Other DNA sequences within the sample encode an identical CDR3. The chain carries TRBV7-2 and TRBJ2-5, with D unclear. Trimming removed 3 bases from V and 2 bases from J, with 7 bases in between. The CDR3 is 13 amino acids. Germline V gene sequence: CDR1 SGHTA, CDR2 FQGNSA. This chain's CDR3 is CASSLNSQETQYF. The CDR3 nucleotides are TGTGCCAGCAGCTTGAACAGTCAAGAGACCCAGTACTTC.

This clone was detected only a few times. The chain couples TRBV9 to TRBJ2-1; D might be TRBD2 (7 bases). The CDR3 runs to 18 residues. V lost 0 bases and J lost 10, with 26 bases in between. Germline loops: CDR1 SGDLS, CDR2 YYNGEE. The CDR3 bases are TGTGCCAGCAGCGTAGAGGGGGGAGGGCGGTCTGATGTCTTCGAGCAGTTCTTC. Translated, it gives CASSVEGGGRSDVFEQFF.

J is TRBJ1-1 and V is TRBV7-8; D gene unclear. The ends were cut back, 5 bases at V and 1 base at J, with 11 bases in the middle. Per the germline V gene, CDR1 is SGHVS and CDR2 is FQNEAQ. The CDR3 consists of 14 residues. CDR3 sequence reads: CASSPDGRNTEAFF. The CDR3 DNA is TGTGCCAGCAGCCCCGATGGCAGGAACACTGAAGCTTTCTTT.

The V call is TRBV11-2, the J call TRBJ2-6, with D possibly TRBD1 on 8 matching bases. This CDR3 contains 18 residues. The germline V gene encodes CDR1 SGHAT and CDR2 FQNNGV. V was shortened by 4 bases and J by 2 bases, with 18 bases between the two germline ends. Here the CDR3 DNA reads TGTGCCAGCAGCTACCCCGGACAGGGAGGGCCTGGGGCCAACGTCCTGACTTTC. It translates to CASSYPGQGGPGANVLTF.

The chain couples TRBV6-5 to TRBJ1-4; unclear D gene. This CDR3 spans 13 amino acids. Between the trimmed V and J ends, which lost 6 bases and 6 bases, there was a span of 11 bases. Germline V gives CDR1 MNHEY, CDR2 SVGAGI. The CDR3 here is CASRGRAYEKLFF. CDR3 bases: TGTGCCAGCAGGGGGAGGGCGTATGAAAAACTGTTTTTT.

This clone has only a few counts. The chain uses TRBV19 and TRBJ2-1, with 11 bases lining up with TRBD2. Germline loops: CDR1 LNHDA, CDR2 SQIVND (reference sequence). This CDR3 is built from 17 residues. With V trimmed by 4 bases and J by 4 bases, 9 bases remained unmatched. DNA for the CDR3: TGTGCCAGTAGTAGGTTCCTAGCGGGAGGAAAGTACAATGAGCAGTTCTTC. This codes for CASSRFLAGGKYNEQFF.

This chain links TRBV29-1 with TRBJ2-7, with a weak D call TRBD1 (6 bases). The V gene's germline CDR1 is SQVTM and CDR2 ANQGSEA. CDR3 length: 12 amino acids. V was pared by 7 bases and J by 0 bases, with 10 bases between. This CDR3 reads CSALQGSYEQYF. In DNA form, the CDR3 reads TGCAGCGCATTACAGGGCTCCTACGAGCAGTACTTC.

This clone was seen more than once but under ten times. This chain uses TRBV9 with TRBJ2-7; 9 bases match TRBD1. The CDR3 covers 14 residues. The germline V gene has CDR1 SGDLS and CDR2 YYNGEE. The V and J ends lost 0 bases and 3 bases, in that order; junction bases with no gene match: 1. This CDR3 reads CASSVGDRDYEQYF. As DNA, the CDR3 is TGTGCCAGCAGCGTAGGGGACAGGGACTACGAGCAGTACTTC.

The rearrangement uses TRBV5-4 and TRBJ1-2; 9 bases map to TRBD1. The CDR3 runs to 14 residues. The V gene end was trimmed by 1 base and the J gene end by 3 bases; junction bases not matched to a gene: 1. CDR1 and CDR2 from the germline V gene are SGHNT and YYREEE (reference sequence). The CDR3 DNA is TGTGCCAGCAGCTTGACAGGGGGCCACTATGGCTACACCTTC. Encoded protein: CASSLTGGHYGYTF.

This clone has only a few counts. The chain is built from TRBV7-3 and TRBJ1-1; possibly TRBD1 for D (5 bases). Per germline, CDR1 SGHTA and CDR2 FQGTGA. The CDR3 contains 16 residues. The V gene lost 1 base and the J gene lost 3 bases, with 15 bases spanning the gap. DNA of the CDR3: TGTGCCAGCAGCTTAATGGATCGGGGGGTCGACACTGAAGCTTTCTTT. Amino acids: CASSLMDRGVDTEAFF. Filled out from reference TRBV7-3 and TRBJ1-1, the complete variable domain reads GAGVSQTPSNKVTEKGKYVELRCDPISGHTALYWYRQSLGQGPEFLIYFQGTGAADDSGLPNDRFFAVRPEGSVSTLKIQRTERGDSAVYLCASSLMDRGVDTEAFFGQGTRLTVV.